These 30 T cell receptor beta chains originate from one sample sequenced in a study of T cells expressing NK-cell markers. TCRdb reprocessed the 5' RACE reads, with one entry per CDR3 protein and no DNA. The listing records about 150,000 distinct CDR3 sequences. Sequencing input: blood T cells: a sorted CD56 or NKG2C T cell subset, CD4+ or CD8+ T cells, or bulk PBMC T cells (not recorded which). The receptors shown here come from a woman in her forties or fifties in good health.

The V and J genes are TRBV20-1 and TRBJ2-7. CDR3 length: 15 amino acids. Germline V gene sequence: CDR1 DFQATT, CDR2 SNEGSKA (reference sequence). This chain's CDR3 is CSARDSSLSSYEQYF.

The chain combines TRBV27 with TRBJ2-1. This CDR3 comprises 14 residues. Germline V gene lookup returns CDR1 MNHEY and CDR2 SMNVEV (reference sequence). This chain's CDR3 is CASSFSATRNEQFF.

The chain is built from TRBV3-1 and TRBJ2-3. Germline lookup yields CDR1 LGHDT and CDR2 YNNKEL (reference sequence). The CDR3 sequence is 16 residues long. The CDR3 spells CASSQVVPERTDTQYF.

The rearrangement joins TRBV29-1 to TRBJ1-2; TCRdb returns TRBD1, unconfirmable since there is no DNA. Germline values: CDR1 SQVTM, CDR2 ANQGSEA. This CDR3 has 15 residues. CDR3 region: CSVEYPGQGLYGYTF. Based on the CDR3 plus reference TRBV29-1 and TRBJ1-2, the full variable domain is SAVISQKPSRDICQRGTSLTIQCQVDSQVTMMFWYRQQPGQSLTLIATANQGSEATYESGFVIDKFPISRPNLTFSTLTVSNMSPEDSSIYLCSVEYPGQGLYGYTFGSGTRLTVV.

The rearrangement joins TRBV11-3 to TRBJ1-2; TCRdb calls TRBD1, which cannot be checked without DNA. CDR1 and CDR2 (germline): SGHNT, YENEEA. This CDR3 is built from 17 residues. CDR3 sequence: CASSLLEQGKSGYGYTF.

The chain joins TRBV13 to TRBJ2-1; without DNA, the TCRdb call of TRBD1 cannot be checked. This CDR3 has 14 residues. Germline-derived CDR1 and CDR2 are PRHDT and FYEKMQ (reference sequence). CDR3 protein: CASSHGTLTNEQFF.

The gene calls are TRBV5-6 and TRBJ2-3. CDR3 length: 14 residues. The V gene's germline CDR1 is SGHDT and CDR2 YYEEEE. The CDR3 protein is CASSLDANTDTQYF.

This chain connects TRBV30 to TRBJ2-7. CDR1 GTSNPN and CDR2 SVGIG come from the germline V gene (reference sequence). The CDR3 consists of 13 residues. This CDR3 is CAWSTSSYYEQYF. Using reference TRBV30 and TRBJ2-7 for the parts outside the CDR3, the full variable domain is SQTIHQWPATLVQPVGSPLSLECTVEGTSNPNLYWYRQAAGRGLQLLFYSVGIGQISSEVPQNLSASRPQDRQFILSSKKLLLSDSGFYLCAWSTSSYYEQYFGPGTRLTVT.

This chain connects TRBV6-5 to TRBJ2-2; TCRdb calls TRBD2, which cannot be checked without DNA. Germline V gene sequence: CDR1 MNHEY, CDR2 SVGAGI. The CDR3 is made up of 14 amino acids. This CDR3 reads CASRRDSDTGELFF.

This clonotype shows up as medium-sized (0.01 to 0.1%) by frequency. The chain uses TRBV20-1 and TRBJ1-1; absent DNA, TCRdb's TRBD1 call cannot be checked. Per the germline V gene, CDR1 is DFQATT and CDR2 is SNEGSKA (reference sequence). CDR3 length: 14 residues. CDR3 sequence: CSASSPDKNTEAFF.

The chain is built from TRBV5-1 and TRBJ2-3; TCRdb returns TRBD1, unconfirmable since there is no DNA. The germline V gene encodes CDR1 SGHRS and CDR2 YFSETQ. The CDR3 is made up of 16 amino acids. CDR3 amino acids: CASTPDRVGLTDTQYF. Combining the CDR3 with reference TRBV5-1 and TRBJ2-3 gives the whole variable domain KAGVTQTPRYLIKTRGQQVTLSCSPISGHRSVSWYQQTPGQGLQFLFEYFSETQRNKGNFPGRFSGRQFSNSRSEMNVSTLELGDSALYLCASTPDRVGLTDTQYFGPGTRLTVL.

The J gene is TRBJ2-7, the V gene TRBV20-1. Germline V lookup: CDR1 DFQATT, CDR2 SNEGSKA (reference sequence). This CDR3 has 12 amino acids. The CDR3 reads CSALTATYEQYF.

V usage is TRBV12-3 or TRBV12-4 and J usage is TRBJ2-1. The CDR3 totals 13 residues. The CDR3: CASSPDIINEQFF.

The chain recombines TRBV6-1 with TRBJ2-3; TCRdb indicates TRBD1, and absent DNA this call remains unverified. This CDR3 comprises 16 residues. CDR1 and CDR2 from the germline V gene are MNHNS and SASEGT. The CDR3 loop is CASSPYAHASTDTQYF.

CDR3 sequence reads: CASSLGRQVLPTLHF. The chain recombines TRBV7-2 with TRBJ1-6. The germline V gene encodes CDR1 SGHTA and CDR2 FQGNSA. The CDR3 is 15 amino acids.

V gene TRBV7-9 combines with J gene TRBJ2-7; as DNA is missing, the TRBD1 call by TCRdb cannot be tested. The CDR3 consists of 15 residues. The germline V gene has CDR1 SEHNR and CDR2 FQNEAQ (reference sequence). The CDR3: CASNTGHQSSYEQYF.

The gene calls are TRBV19 and TRBJ2-1. Germline loops: CDR1 LNHDA, CDR2 SQIVND (reference sequence). The CDR3 sequence is 17 residues long. The CDR3 loop is CASSIVWASEFYNEQFF. Combining the CDR3 with reference TRBV19 and TRBJ2-1 gives the whole variable domain DGGITQSPKYLFRKEGQNVTLSCEQNLNHDAMYWYRQDPGQGLRLIYYSQIVNDFQKGDIAEGYSVSREKKESFPLTVTSAQKNPTAFYLCASSIVWASEFYNEQFFGPGTRLTVL.

V and J are TRBV12-3 or TRBV12-4 and TRBJ2-3; TCRdb gives TRBD2 as the D gene, but with no DNA this cannot be confirmed. The CDR3 covers 16 residues. This CDR3 reads CASSLAWGLRRDTQYF.

The J gene is TRBJ2-5, the V gene TRBV15; no DNA is available, so the TRBD2 call from TCRdb remains unchecked. Germline CDR1 reads LNHNV; CDR2 reads YYDKDF (reference sequence). The CDR3 has 15 amino acids. The CDR3 sequence: CATSRDRGEGETQYF.

The chain couples TRBV27 to TRBJ2-1. CDR3 size: 12 residues. Per the germline V gene, CDR1 is MNHEY and CDR2 is SMNVEV (reference sequence). The CDR3 protein is CASSSSHNEQFF.

The chain has TRBV27 and TRBJ1-6; TCRdb's D call, TRBD1, is unchecked because there is no DNA. The CDR3 loop spans 17 amino acids. CDR1 and CDR2 from the germline V gene are MNHEY and SMNVEV (reference sequence). CDR3 residues: CASSYFPRTGEISPLHF.

The chain combines TRBV5-1 with TRBJ1-5; TCRdb reports TRBD1, a call that lacks DNA to check it against. The germline V gene encodes CDR1 SGHRS and CDR2 YFSETQ. CDR3 length equals 16 residues. CDR3 sequence reads: CASSLTDTGVGTIQHF.

J is TRBJ2-5 and V is TRBV3-1; TCRdb returns TRBD2, unconfirmable since there is no DNA. From germline, CDR1 is LGHDT and CDR2 YNNKEL (reference sequence). The CDR3 extends over 16 amino acids. The CDR3 loop is CASSHETSGSGETQYF.

The CDR3 region is CASSLWTKNIQYF. The gene calls are TRBV13 and TRBJ2-4. The CDR3 has 13 residues. Per the germline V gene, CDR1 is PRHDT and CDR2 is FYEKMQ (reference sequence).

The chain joins TRBV5-3 to TRBJ2-4; TCRdb's D call, TRBD1, is unchecked because there is no DNA. TRBV5-3 is noted as an ORF with a role that remains uncertain. CDR3 size: 21 residues. The CDR3 protein is CARSLKFSGQGRPLAKNIQYF.

The chain links TRBV20-1 to TRBJ2-7; TCRdb indicates TRBD2, and absent DNA this call remains unverified. The CDR3 contains 14 residues. CDR1 is DFQATT and CDR2 is SNEGSKA in the germline V gene (reference sequence). The CDR3 protein is CSARGAGGYYEQYF.

This chain uses TRBV9 with TRBJ2-7; there is no DNA to check the TCRdb D call of TRBD1. Germline V gives CDR1 SGDLS, CDR2 YYNGEE. The CDR3 loop spans 15 amino acids. The CDR3 is CASSRGQDTSYEQYF.

V gene TRBV29-1 combines with J gene TRBJ2-3; no DNA is available, so the TRBD2 call from TCRdb remains unchecked. There are 18 residues in the CDR3. From germline, CDR1 is SQVTM and CDR2 ANQGSEA. CDR3 in amino acids: CSVEDALGLREGTDTQYF.

The chain uses TRBV27 and TRBJ1-2. CDR1 is MNHEY and CDR2 is SMNVEV in the germline V gene (reference sequence). The CDR3 extends over 13 amino acids. This CDR3 reads CASSFRQAYGYTF.

The chain combines TRBV5-5 with TRBJ2-2; TCRdb indicates TRBD1, and absent DNA this call remains unverified. Germline-derived CDR1 and CDR2 are SGHKS and YYEKEE (reference sequence). The CDR3 is 16 amino acids. This CDR3 is CASRSGQATNTGELFF. The variable domain in full, with the rest retrieved from reference TRBV5-5 and TRBJ2-2, is DAGVTQSPTHLIKTRGQQVTLRCSPISGHKSVSWYQQVLGQGPQFIFQYYEKEERGRGNFPDRFSARQFPNYSSELNVNALLLGDSALYLCASRSGQATNTGELFFGEGSRLTVL.